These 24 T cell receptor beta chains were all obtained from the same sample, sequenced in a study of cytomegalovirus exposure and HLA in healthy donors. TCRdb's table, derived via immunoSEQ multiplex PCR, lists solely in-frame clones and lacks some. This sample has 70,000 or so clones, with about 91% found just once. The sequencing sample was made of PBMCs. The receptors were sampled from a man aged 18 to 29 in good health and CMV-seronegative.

The chain's CDR3 is CASSDRDRGQPQHF. CDR3 DNA: TGTGCCAGCAGTGACCGGGACAGGGGGCAGCCCCAGCATTTT. This sequence joins TRBV6-1 and TRBJ1-5; 11 bases are shared with TRBD1. This CDR3 contains 14 residues. Per germline, CDR1 MNHNS and CDR2 SASEGT. Trimming cost V 3 bases and J 7 bases; bases outside gene matches: 2.

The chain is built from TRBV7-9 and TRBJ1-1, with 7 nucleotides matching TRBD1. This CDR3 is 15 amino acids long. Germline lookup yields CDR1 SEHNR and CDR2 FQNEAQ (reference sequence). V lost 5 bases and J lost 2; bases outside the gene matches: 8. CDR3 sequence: CASSKRGQRNTEAFF. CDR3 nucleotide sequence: TGTGCCAGCAGCAAACGGGGACAGAGAAACACTGAAGCTTTCTTT.

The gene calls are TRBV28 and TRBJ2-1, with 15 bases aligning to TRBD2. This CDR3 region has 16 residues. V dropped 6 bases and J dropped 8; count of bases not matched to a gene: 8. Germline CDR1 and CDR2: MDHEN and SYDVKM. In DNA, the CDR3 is TGTGCCAGCAGCCCGTGGACTAGCGGGAGGGCCTATGAGCAGTTCTTC. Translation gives CASSPWTSGRAYEQFF.

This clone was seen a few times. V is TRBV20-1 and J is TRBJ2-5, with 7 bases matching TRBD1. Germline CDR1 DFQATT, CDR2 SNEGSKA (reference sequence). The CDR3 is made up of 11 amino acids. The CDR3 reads CRLQGTETQYF. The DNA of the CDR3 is TGCAGACTACAGGGGACGGAGACCCAGTACTTC.

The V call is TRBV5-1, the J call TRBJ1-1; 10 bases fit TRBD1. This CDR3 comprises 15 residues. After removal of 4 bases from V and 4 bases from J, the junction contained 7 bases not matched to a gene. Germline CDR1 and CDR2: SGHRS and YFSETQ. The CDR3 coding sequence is TGCGCCAGCAGCGGCGGGACAGGGGTGGGCACTGAAGCTTTCTTT. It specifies CASSGGTGVGTEAFF.

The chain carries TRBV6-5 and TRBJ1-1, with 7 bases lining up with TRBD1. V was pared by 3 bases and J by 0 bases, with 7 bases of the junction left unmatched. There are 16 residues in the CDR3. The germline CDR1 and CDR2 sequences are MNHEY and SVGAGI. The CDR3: CASSYSPTGMNTEAFF. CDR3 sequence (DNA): TGTGCCAGCAGTTATTCCCCGACAGGGATGAACACTGAAGCTTTCTTT.

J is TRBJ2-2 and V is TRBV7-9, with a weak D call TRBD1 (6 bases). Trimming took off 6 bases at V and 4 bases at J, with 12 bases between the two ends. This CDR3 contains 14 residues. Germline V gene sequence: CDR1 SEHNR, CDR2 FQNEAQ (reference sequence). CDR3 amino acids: CASSLRDITGELFF. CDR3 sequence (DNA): TGTGCCAGCAGTCTCCGGGACATCACCGGGGAGCTGTTTTTT.

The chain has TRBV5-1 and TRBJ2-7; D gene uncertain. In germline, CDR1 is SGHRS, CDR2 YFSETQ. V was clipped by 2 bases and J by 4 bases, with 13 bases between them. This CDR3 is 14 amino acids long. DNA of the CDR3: TGCGCCAGCAGCTTTTTTACAGCACCGTACGAGCAGTACTTC. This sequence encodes CASSFFTAPYEQYF.

CDR3 loop: CASSVGTFYEQYF. The DNA of the CDR3 is TGTGCCAGCAGTGTAGGGACATTCTACGAGCAGTACTTC. This rearrangement joins TRBV6-5 to TRBJ2-7; D may be TRBD1 (6 bases). From germline, CDR1 is MNHEY and CDR2 SVGAGI. The ends were cut back, 5 bases at V and 3 bases at J, with 11 bases in the middle. The CDR3 spans 13 residues.

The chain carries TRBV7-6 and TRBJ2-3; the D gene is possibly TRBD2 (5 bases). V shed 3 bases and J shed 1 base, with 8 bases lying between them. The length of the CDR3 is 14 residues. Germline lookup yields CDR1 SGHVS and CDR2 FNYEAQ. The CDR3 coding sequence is TGTGCCAGCAGCTTTTTCGGGGGCACAGATACGCAGTATTTT. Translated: CASSFFGGTDTQYF.

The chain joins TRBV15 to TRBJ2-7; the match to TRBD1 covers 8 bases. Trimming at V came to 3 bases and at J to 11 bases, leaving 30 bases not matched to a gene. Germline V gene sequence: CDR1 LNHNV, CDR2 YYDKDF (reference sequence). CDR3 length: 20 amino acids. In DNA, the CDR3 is TGTGCCACCAGCAGCCTTCGGACAGGGACGTCGACGCCGGGACCCGATGGGGAGTACTTC. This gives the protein CATSSLRTGTSTPGPDGEYF. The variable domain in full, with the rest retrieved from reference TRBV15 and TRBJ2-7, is DAMVIQNPRYQVTQFGKPVTLSCSQTLNHNVMYWYQQKSSQAPKLLFHYYDKDFNNEADTPDNFQSRRPNTSFCFLDIRSPGLGDTAMYLCATSSLRTGTSTPGPDGEYFGPGTRLTVT.

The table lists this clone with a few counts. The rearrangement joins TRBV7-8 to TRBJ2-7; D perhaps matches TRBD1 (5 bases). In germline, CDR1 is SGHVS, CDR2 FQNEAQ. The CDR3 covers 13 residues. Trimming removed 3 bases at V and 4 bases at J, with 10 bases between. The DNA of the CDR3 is TGTGCCAGCAGCTTGCGACAGACATACGAGCAGTACTTC. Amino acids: CASSLRQTYEQYF.

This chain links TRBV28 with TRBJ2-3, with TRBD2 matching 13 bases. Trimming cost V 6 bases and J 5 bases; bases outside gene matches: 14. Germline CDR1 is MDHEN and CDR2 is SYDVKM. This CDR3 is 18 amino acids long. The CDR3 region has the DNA TGTGCCAGCAGCACCGGGACTAGCGGGACTTTCAGGGGAGATACGCAGTATTTT. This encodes CASSTGTSGTFRGDTQYF.

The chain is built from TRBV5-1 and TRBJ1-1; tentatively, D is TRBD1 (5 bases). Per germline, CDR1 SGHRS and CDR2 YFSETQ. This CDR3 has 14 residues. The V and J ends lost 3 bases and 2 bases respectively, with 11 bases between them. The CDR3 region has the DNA TGCGCCAGCAGCTCGCACGGGGGAAACACTGAAGCTTTCTTT. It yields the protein CASSSHGGNTEAFF.

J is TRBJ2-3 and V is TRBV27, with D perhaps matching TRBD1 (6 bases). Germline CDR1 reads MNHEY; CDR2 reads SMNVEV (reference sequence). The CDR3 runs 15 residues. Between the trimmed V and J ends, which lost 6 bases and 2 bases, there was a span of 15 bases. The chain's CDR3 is CASRGAYSITDTQYF. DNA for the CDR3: TGTGCCAGCAGGGGGGCGTATTCTATCACAGATACGCAGTATTTT.

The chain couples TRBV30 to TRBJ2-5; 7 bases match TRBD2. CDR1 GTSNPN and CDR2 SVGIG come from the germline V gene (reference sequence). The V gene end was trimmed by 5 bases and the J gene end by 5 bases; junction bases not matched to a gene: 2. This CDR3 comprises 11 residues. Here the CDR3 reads CAWWGGETQYF. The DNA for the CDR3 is TGTGCCTGGTGGGGAGGGGAGACCCAGTACTTC.

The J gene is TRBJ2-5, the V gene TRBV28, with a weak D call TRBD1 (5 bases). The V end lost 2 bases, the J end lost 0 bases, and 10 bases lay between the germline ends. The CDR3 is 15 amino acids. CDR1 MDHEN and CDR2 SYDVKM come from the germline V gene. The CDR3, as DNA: TGTGCCAGCAGTTTACCGACAGAGTACCAAGAGACCCAGTACTTC. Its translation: CASSLPTEYQETQYF.

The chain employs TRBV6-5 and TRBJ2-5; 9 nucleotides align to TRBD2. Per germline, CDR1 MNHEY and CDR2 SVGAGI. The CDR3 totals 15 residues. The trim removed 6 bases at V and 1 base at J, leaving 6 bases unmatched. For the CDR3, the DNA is TGTGCCAGCAGCCAACTAGCGGGCCTCCAAGAGACCCAGTACTTC. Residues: CASSQLAGLQETQYF.

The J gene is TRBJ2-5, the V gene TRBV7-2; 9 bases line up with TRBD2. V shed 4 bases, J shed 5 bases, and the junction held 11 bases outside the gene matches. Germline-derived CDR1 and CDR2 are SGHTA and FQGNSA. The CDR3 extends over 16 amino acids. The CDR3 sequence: CASSYTSGSNGETQYF. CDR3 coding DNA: TGTGCCAGCAGCTATACTAGCGGGTCTAACGGGGAGACCCAGTACTTC.

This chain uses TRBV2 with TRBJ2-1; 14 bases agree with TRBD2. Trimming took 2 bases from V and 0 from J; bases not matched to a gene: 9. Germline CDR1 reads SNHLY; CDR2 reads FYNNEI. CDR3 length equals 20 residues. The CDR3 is CASSEPRTSGRFSSYNEQFF. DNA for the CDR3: TGTGCCAGCAGTGAACCCCGGACTAGCGGGAGGTTCAGCTCCTACAATGAGCAGTTCTTC.

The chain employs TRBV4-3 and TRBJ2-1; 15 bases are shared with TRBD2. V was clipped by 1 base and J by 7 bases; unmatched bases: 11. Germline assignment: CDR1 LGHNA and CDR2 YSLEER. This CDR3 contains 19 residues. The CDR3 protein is CASSQGYSRTSGRVNEQFF. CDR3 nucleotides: TGCGCCAGCAGCCAAGGGTACAGCCGGACTAGCGGGAGGGTAAATGAGCAGTTCTTC.

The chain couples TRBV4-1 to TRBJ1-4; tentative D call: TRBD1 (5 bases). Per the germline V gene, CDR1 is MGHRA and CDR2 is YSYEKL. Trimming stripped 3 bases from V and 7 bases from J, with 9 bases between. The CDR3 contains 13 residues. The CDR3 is CASSQGGVEKLFF. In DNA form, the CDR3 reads TGCGCCAGCAGCCAGGGAGGGGTTGAAAAACTGTTTTTT.

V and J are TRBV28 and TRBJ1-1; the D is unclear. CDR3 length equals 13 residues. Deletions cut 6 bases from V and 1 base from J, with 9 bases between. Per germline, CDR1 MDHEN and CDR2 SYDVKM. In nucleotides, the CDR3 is TGTGCCAGCAGGCCTACTGGGAACACTGAAGCTTTCTTT. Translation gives CASRPTGNTEAFF.

CDR3: CASSQDKLAGANGELFF. The CDR3 DNA reads TGCGCCAGCAGCCAAGATAAACTAGCGGGAGCGAACGGGGAGCTGTTTTTT. The V call is TRBV4-3, the J call TRBJ2-2; 11 bases are shared with TRBD2. After removal of 0 bases from V and 7 bases from J, the junction contained 7 bases not matched to a gene. The CDR3 is 17 residues long. Germline CDR1 reads LGHNA; CDR2 reads YSLEER.